This T cell receptor (beta chain) was retrieved from a study of T-cell memory formation after mild COVID-19. The CDR3 spans 12 residues. Germline V gene lookup returns CDR1 SQVTM and CDR2 ANQGSEA. Trimming removed 4 bases at V and 5 bases at J, with 11 bases between. TCRdb passed the 5' RACE reads through MiXCR, listing each CDR3 protein once. This sample has under 450,000 distinct CDR3 sequences; 20% to 30% occur once, and the top ten carry approximately 14%. This clonotype was observed a handful of times. The clonotype comes from an adult woman who had mild COVID-19 (a few samples of this study predate the infection). Cell type and time point are not known. The sample taken for sequencing was PBMCs or a T cell subset sorted from them (not recorded which). The chain recombines TRBV29-1 with TRBJ1-1; D uncertain. CDR3 in DNA: TGCAGCGTTGTAAAAGGCCGGACTGAAGCTTTCTTT. Protein sequence: CSVVKGRTEAFF.